These T cell receptor beta chains were read from a single sample in a study. One entry per CDR3 protein results from TCRdb running MiXCR on the RT-PCR reads. The sample shows more than 600,000 distinct CDR3 sequences, approximately 15% of them seen only once. Specimen: memory CD4+ T cells from blood. The receptors come from a female donor in good health, serving as a healthy control. CDR3s include the opening cysteine and the closing phenylalanine or tryptophan. The D gene is left open where the match is weak. For some rows the clone size is stated as once, few or many, or as a class when expanded; others skip it.

V gene	D gene	CDR3 length	J gene	clone size	CDR3 DNA	CDR3 protein
TRBV29-1	TRBD2	13	TRBJ2-7	NA	TGCAGCGTGTCGGGAGCGGGAGACTACGAGCAGTACTTC	CSVSGAGDYEQYF
TRBV20-1	NA	12	TRBJ1-1	NA	TGCAGTGTCGAGGCTTTGAACACTGAAGCTTTCTTT	CSVEALNTEAFF
TRBV7-9	NA	13	TRBJ2-7	NA	TGTCCCAGCAGCCTCAGTTATGGGGGCGAGCAGTACTTC	CPSSLSYGGEQYF
TRBV20-1	NA	13	TRBJ2-3	NA	TGCAGTGCTAGGATCAGCAGCCCAGATACGCAGTATTTT	CSARISSPDTQYF
TRBV7-2	TRBD2	17	TRBJ2-6	NA	TGTGCCAGCAGGGACCCTAGCGGATCCTCTGGGGCCAACGTCCTGACTTTC	CASRDPSGSSGANVLTF
TRBV5-1	NA	14	TRBJ2-1	many	TGCGCCAGCAGCTTGGGTGAACAGGGCCTTCCCCAGTTCTTC	CASSLGEQGLPQFF
TRBV6-4	TRBD1	16	TRBJ2-6	NA	TGTGCCAGCAGTGTTCAGGGGGAATCTGGGGCCAACGTCCTGACTTTC	CASSVQGESGANVLTF
TRBV6-5	NA	15	TRBJ2-1	many	TGTGCCAGCAGTCCCGATACAGCCCCCTCCGGTGAGCAGTTCTTC	CASSPDTAPSGEQFF
TRBV29-1	NA	13	TRBJ2-2	many	TGCAGCGTTGACCAGGGCCACACCGGGGAGCTGTTTTTT	CSVDQGHTGELFF
TRBV10-3	NA	14	TRBJ1-1	few	TGTGCCATCAGTGAGTCGATCGCGGTAGGGGCCGCTTTCTTT	CAISESIAVGAAFF
TRBV10-3	NA	15	TRBJ1-1	many	TGTGCCATCAGTGAGTCGGGGGGTGAGAACACTGAAGCTTTCTTT	CAISESGGENTEAFF
TRBV20-1	NA	16	TRBJ1-5	many	TGCAGTGCTAGTCCCCCTTCTCGGGTTGGGGATCAGCCCCAGCATTTT	CSASPPSRVGDQPQHF
TRBV7-2	TRBD2	14	TRBJ2-7	few	TGTGCCAGCAGTGGGGCTAGCGGGAGACGTGAGCAGTACTTC	CASSGASGRREQYF
TRBV5-1	NA	14	TRBJ2-4	NA	TGCGCCAGCAGCTTGCTTGGGGCCTCAAACATTCAGTACTTC	CASSLLGASNIQYF
TRBV19	NA	14	TRBJ1-1	few	TGTGCCAGTAGTATACAGGGGTGGGACACTGAAGCTTTCTTT	CASSIQGWDTEAFF
TRBV7-2	TRBD2	17	TRBJ2-7	few	TGTGCCAGCAGCTCCCGGTCGGCTAGCGGGAGTCCAAGCGAGCAGTACTTC	CASSSRSASGSPSEQYF
TRBV5-1	NA	17	TRBJ2-3	NA	TGCGCCAGCAGCTTGGTTCGCGGTTCAGGGAGAACAGATACGCAGTATTTT	CASSLVRGSGRTDTQYF
TRBV29-1	NA	12	TRBJ2-2	many	TGCAGCGTTGGGTATAACACCGGGGAGCTGTTTTTT	CSVGYNTGELFF
TRBV20-1	TRBD1	15	TRBJ1-1	many	TGCAGTGCTAGAGACCAGGGGGCAGTGAACACTGAAGCTTTCTTT	CSARDQGAVNTEAFF
TRBV10-3	TRBD1	15	TRBJ2-1	few	TGTGCCATCAGTGTCGGGCAGGGGGCGAAGGATGAGCAGTTCTTC	CAISVGQGAKDEQFF